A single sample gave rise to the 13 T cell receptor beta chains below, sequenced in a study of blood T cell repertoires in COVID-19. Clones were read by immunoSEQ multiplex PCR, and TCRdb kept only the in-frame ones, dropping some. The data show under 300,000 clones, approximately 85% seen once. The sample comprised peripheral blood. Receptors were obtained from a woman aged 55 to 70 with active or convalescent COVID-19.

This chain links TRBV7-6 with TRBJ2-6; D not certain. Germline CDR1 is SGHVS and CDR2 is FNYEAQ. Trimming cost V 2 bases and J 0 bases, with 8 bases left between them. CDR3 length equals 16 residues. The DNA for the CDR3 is TGTGCCAGCAGCTTAATGTCCCTCTCTGGGGCCAACGTCCTGACTTTC. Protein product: CASSLMSLSGANVLTF.

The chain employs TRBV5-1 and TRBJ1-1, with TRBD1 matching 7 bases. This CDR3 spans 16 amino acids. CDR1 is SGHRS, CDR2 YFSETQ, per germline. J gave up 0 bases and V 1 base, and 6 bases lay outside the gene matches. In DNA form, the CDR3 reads TGCGCCAGCAGCTTGTTCGGGACAGACATGAACACTGAAGCTTTCTTT. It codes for CASSLFGTDMNTEAFF.

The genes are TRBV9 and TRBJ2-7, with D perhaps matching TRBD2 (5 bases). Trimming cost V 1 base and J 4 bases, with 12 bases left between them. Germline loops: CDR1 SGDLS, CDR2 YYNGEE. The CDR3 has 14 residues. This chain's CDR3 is CASSVTTEAYEQYF. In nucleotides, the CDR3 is TGTGCCAGCAGCGTAACGACGGAGGCTTACGAGCAGTACTTC.

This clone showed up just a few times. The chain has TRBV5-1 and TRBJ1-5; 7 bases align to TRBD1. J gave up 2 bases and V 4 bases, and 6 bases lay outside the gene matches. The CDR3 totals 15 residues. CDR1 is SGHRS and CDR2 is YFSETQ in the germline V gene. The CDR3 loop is CASSEQGNGNQPQHF. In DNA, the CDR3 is TGCGCCAGCAGCGAACAGGGGAATGGCAATCAGCCCCAGCATTTT.

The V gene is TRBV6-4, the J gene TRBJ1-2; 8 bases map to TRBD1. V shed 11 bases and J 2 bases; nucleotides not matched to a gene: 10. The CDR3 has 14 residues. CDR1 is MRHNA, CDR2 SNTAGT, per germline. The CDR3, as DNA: TGTGCCCGACAGGGGCTAACAGGGAACTATGGCTACACCTTC. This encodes CARQGLTGNYGYTF.

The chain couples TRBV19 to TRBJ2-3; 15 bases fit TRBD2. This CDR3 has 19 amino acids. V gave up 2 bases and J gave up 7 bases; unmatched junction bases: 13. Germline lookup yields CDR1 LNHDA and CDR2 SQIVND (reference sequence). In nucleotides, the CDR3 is TGTGCCAGTAGTATAAGCCCCCCCGGACTAGCGGGGGGGCTCCATACGCAGTATTTT. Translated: CASSISPPGLAGGLHTQYF.

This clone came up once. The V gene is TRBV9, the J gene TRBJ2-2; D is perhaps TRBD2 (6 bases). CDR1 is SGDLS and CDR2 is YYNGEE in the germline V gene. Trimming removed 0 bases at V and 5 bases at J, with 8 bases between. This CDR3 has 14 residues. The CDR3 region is CASSVVGGTGELFF. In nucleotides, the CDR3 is TGTGCCAGCAGCGTAGTGGGGGGAACCGGGGAGCTGTTTTTT.

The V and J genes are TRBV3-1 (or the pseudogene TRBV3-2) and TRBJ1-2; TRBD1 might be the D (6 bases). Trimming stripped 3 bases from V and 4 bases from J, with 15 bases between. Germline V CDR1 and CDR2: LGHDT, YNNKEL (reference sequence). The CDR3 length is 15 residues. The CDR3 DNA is TGTGCCAGCAGCCACGACGGGGGGCGCGCCTATGGCTACACCTTC. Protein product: CASSHDGGRAYGYTF.

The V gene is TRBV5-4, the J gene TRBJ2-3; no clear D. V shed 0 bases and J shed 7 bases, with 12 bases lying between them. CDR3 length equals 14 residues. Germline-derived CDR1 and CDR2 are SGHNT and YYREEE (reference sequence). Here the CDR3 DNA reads TGTGCCAGCAGCTTGGCATCTGAGCCGCATACGCAGTATTTT. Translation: CASSLASEPHTQYF.

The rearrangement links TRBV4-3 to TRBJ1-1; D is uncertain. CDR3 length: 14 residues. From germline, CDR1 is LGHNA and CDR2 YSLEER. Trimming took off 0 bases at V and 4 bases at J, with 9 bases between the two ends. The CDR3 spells CASSQEGGSTEAFF. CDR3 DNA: TGCGCCAGCAGCCAAGAGGGCGGGTCCACTGAAGCTTTCTTT.

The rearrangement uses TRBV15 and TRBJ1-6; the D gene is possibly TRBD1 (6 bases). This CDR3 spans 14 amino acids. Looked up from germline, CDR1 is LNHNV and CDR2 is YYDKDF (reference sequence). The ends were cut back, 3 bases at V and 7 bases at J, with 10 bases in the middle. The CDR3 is CATSRGAVNSPLHF. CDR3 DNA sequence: TGTGCCACCAGCAGGGGGGCAGTAAATTCACCCCTCCACTTT.

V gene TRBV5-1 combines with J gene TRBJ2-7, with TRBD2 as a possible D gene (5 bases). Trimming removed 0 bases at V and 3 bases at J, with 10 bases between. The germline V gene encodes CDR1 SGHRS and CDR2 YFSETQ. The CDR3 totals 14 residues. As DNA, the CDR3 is TGCGCCAGCAGCTTGGAAACGGAGGTCTACGAGCAGTACTTC. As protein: CASSLETEVYEQYF.

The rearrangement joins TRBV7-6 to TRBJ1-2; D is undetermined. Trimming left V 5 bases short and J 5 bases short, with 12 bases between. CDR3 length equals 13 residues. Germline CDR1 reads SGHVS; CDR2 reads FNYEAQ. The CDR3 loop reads CASSDPGSYGYTF. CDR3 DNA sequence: TGTGCCAGCAGCGACCCCGGGTCATATGGCTACACCTTC.